This TCR beta chain originates from a study of T cells in Graves' hyperthyroidism and ophthalmopathy. PBMCs came from 9 to 10 ml fresh peripheral blood. Study-wide points: Among clonotypes expanded in thyroid above 0.001, most were also found in blood.

As concerns this clonotype: Antigen specificity is unknown.

Using RNA transcripts as the source, TCR beta CDR3 regions were amplified. The primer set for the first-round RT-PCR of the TCR CDR3 was HTBI. TCRdb re-called the multiplex PCR reads with MiXCR, one entry per CDR3 protein. The table includes about 260,000 distinct CDR3 sequences, 22% detected once. Input material: blood. The clonotype comes from a man between 25 and 39 years old with Graves' ophthalmopathy.

This CDR3 reads CASSFHGRGGQPQHF. In DNA form, the CDR3 reads TGTGCCAGCAGTTTTCATGGCAGGGGAGGTCAGCCCCAGCATTTT. The chain recombines TRBV27 with TRBJ1-5, with D possibly being TRBD1 (6 bases). V lost 3 bases and J 6 bases, leaving 15 bases between the germline ends. This CDR3 contains 15 residues. Germline lookup yields CDR1 MNHEY and CDR2 SMNVEV (reference sequence).